This T cell receptor beta chain was identified in a study of CD8 T cells in Susac syndrome. Per germline, CDR1 ENHRY and CDR2 SYGVKD. This CDR3 spans 16 amino acids. V was shortened by 0 bases and J by 0 bases, with 6 bases between the two germline ends. Random-hexamer reverse transcription was applied to roughly 0.5 to 1 ug RNA. TCRdb independently ran MiXCR on the immunoSEQ multiplex PCR reads; one entry per CDR3 protein. The sample contains 150,000 to 200,000 distinct CDR3 sequences, about 91% of which appear only once. Sequenced input: CD4+ T cells from PBMCs. The V and J genes are TRBV10-3 and TRBJ2-6; the D is unclear. The source is a human donor with Susac syndrome. In DNA form, the CDR3 reads TGTGCCATCAGTGAGTCGGCCTACTCTGGGGCCAACGTCCTGACTTTC. This sequence encodes CAISESAYSGANVLTF.